This record covers a single TCR beta chain. The sample comes from a study of cytomegalovirus exposure and HLA in healthy donors. The V and J ends lost 8 bases and 2 bases, in that order; junction bases with no gene match: 8. Germline lookup yields CDR1 SNHLY and CDR2 FYNNEI. This CDR3 region has 15 residues. PCR employed 60 Vbeta and 13 Jbeta primers. Assay: immunoSEQ multiplex PCR; the TCRdb copy retains only in-frame clones and omits some. The top ten hold 3.6% of the sample, which has some 30,000 clones, roughly 84% seen once. J is TRBJ2-1 and V is TRBV2; 8 bases are a match to TRBD2. The source is a woman aged 18-29 years in good health and CMV-seronegative. The sample consisted of PBMCs. CDR3: CASLGTRAAYNEQFF. CDR3 nucleotides: TGTGCCAGCTTGGGGACTAGGGCTGCCTACAATGAGCAGTTCTTC.